This is a list of T cell receptor beta chains from one sample in a study of T-cell memory formation after mild COVID-19. A single record per CDR3 protein comes from TCRdb applying MiXCR to the 5' RACE reads. The sample lists some 120,000 distinct CDR3 sequences, about 5.9% occurring once. The sequenced material came from PBMCs or a T cell subset sorted from them (not recorded which). The receptors shown here come from an adult woman who had mild COVID-19 (a few samples of this study predate the infection). Cell type and time point are not known. Both conserved end residues are part of each CDR3. The D gene is left open where the match is weak. Clone size is not always given. Where it is, it says once, few, many or a class for expanded clones.

v_gene	d_gene	abundance	len	j_gene	CDR3nt	CDR3aa
TRBV7-3	TRBD2	few	18	TRBJ2-3	TGTGCCAGCAGCTCGGGACTAGCGGGAGTAGGGCACACAGATACGCAGTATTTT	CASSSGLAGVGHTDTQYF
TRBV12-3/TRBV12-4	TRBD2	many	14	TRBJ2-7	TGTGCCAGCAGCCGAGCGGGGGGCGACTACGAGCAGTACTTC	CASSRAGGDYEQYF
TRBV2	.	.	14	TRBJ1-5	TGTGCCAGCAGTGAGGGGGACATCAATCAGCACCAGCATTTT	CASSEGDINQHQHF
TRBV20-1	.	few	16	TRBJ2-5	TGCAGTGCTAGAGATCTATGGGGGCAGGGTTGGGAGACCCAGTACTTC	CSARDLWGQGWETQYF
TRBV7-3	TRBD1	many	16	TRBJ2-1	TGTGCCAGCAGCCCCGGGACAGGTCGGGCGAACAATGAGCAGTTCTTC	CASSPGTGRANNEQFF
TRBV29-1	.	few	15	TRBJ2-1	TGCAGCGTTGGCGGGACATTGAGCTCCTACAATGAGCAGTTCTTC	CSVGGTLSSYNEQFF
TRBV6-5	.	.	15	TRBJ2-7	TGTGCCAGCAGTTCTATCGGACTGAGCTCCTACGAGCAGTACTTC	CASSSIGLSSYEQYF
TRBV9	TRBD2	few	17	TRBJ2-1	TGTGCCAGCAGCGTAGAGCCCCTAGCGGGGGGACACAATGAGCAGTTCTTC	CASSVEPLAGGHNEQFF
TRBV23-1	TRBD1	.	13	TRBJ2-7	TGCGCCAGCAGTCAAGTGACAGGGGACGAGCAGTACTTC	CASSQVTGDEQYF
TRBV5-1	TRBD1	few	13	TRBJ1-2	TGCGCCAGCAGCGATAGACAGGGCCTAAGGCGCACCTTC	CASSDRQGLRRTF
TRBV5-1	TRBD2	many	17	TRBJ2-3	TGCGCCAGCAGCCTTGGACGACTAGCGGGGATCACAGATACGCAGTATTTT	CASSLGRLAGITDTQYF
TRBV29-1	.	.	14	TRBJ2-3	TGCAGCGTTCTCCCGGGATACGGCACAGATACGCAGTATTTT	CSVLPGYGTDTQYF
TRBV12-3/TRBV12-4	.	few	13	TRBJ1-2	TGTGCCAGCAGTTCAAGCCGGGTCGGGGGCTACACCTTC	CASSSSRVGGYTF
TRBV9	.	many	15	TRBJ1-1	TGTGCCAGCAGCGTAGACGGGGCCTTGAACACTGAAGCTTTCTTT	CASSVDGALNTEAFF
TRBV3-1	TRBD1	.	14	TRBJ2-1	TGTGCCAGCAGTCACAGGGGCTCCTACAATGAGCAGTTCTTC	CASSHRGSYNEQFF
TRBV12-3/TRBV12-4	.	few	13	TRBJ2-5	TGTGCCAGCAGTTTATTCTCCGAGGGCACCCAGTACTTC	CASSLFSEGTQYF
TRBV12-5	.	.	13	TRBJ1-5	TGTGCTAGTGGTCCCGGAGGCAATCAGCCCCAGCATTTT	CASGPGGNQPQHF
TRBV7-2	.	many	16	TRBJ2-1	TGTGCCAGCAGCTTTCTGATGTCCTGGCAGAGCAATGAGCAGTTCTTC	CASSFLMSWQSNEQFF
TRBV5-1	TRBD1	few	16	TRBJ1-2	TGCGCCAGCAGCTATTCTCCCCATGGGACAGGCTATGGCTACACCTTC	CASSYSPHGTGYGYTF
TRBV7-8	TRBD2	many	17	TRBJ2-3	TGTGCCAGCAGCCTACGACTAGCGGGGGACAACACAGATACGCAGTATTTT	CASSLRLAGDNTDTQYF
TRBV20-1	TRBD2	few	14	TRBJ2-2	TGCAGTGCTAGACGTAGCGGGGGGACCGGGGAGCTGTTTTTT	CSARRSGGTGELFF
TRBV12-3/TRBV12-4	.	few	13	TRBJ2-7	TGTGCCAGCAGTTTAGCCGAGGGCTACGAGCAGTACTTC	CASSLAEGYEQYF